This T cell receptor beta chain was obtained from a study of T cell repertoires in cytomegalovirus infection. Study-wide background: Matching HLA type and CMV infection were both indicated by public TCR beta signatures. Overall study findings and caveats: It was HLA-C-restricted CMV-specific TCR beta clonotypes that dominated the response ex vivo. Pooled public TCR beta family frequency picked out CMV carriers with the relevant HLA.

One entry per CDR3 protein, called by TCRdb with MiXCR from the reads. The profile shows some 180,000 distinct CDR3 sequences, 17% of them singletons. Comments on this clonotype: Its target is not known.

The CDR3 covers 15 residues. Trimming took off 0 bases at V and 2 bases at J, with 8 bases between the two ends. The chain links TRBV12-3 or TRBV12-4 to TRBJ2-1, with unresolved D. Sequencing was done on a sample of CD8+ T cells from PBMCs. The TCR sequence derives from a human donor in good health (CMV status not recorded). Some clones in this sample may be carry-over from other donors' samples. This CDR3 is CASSLAFHTYNEQFF. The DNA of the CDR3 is TGTGCCAGCAGTTTAGCTTTTCACACCTACAATGAGCAGTTCTTC.